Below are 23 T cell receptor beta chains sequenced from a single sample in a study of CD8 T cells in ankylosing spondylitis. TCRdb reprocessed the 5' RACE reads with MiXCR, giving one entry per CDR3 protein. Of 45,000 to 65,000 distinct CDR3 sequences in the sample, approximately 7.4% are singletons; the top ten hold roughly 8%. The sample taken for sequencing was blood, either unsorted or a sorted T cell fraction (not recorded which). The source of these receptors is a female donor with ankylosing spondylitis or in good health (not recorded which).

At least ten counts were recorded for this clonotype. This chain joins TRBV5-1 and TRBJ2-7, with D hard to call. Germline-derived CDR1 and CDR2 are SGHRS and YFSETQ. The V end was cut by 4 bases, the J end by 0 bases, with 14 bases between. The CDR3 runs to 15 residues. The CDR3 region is CASSIGDGFSYEQYV. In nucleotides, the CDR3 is TGCGCCAGCAGCATTGGAGATGGCTTCTCCTACGAGCAGTACGTC.

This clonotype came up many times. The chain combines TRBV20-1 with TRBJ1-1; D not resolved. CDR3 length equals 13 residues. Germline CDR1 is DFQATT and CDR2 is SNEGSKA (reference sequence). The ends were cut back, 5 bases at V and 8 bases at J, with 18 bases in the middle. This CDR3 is CSAPRLLREEAFF. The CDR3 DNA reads TGCAGTGCTCCCCGCTTGCTCCGGGAGGAAGCTTTCTTT.

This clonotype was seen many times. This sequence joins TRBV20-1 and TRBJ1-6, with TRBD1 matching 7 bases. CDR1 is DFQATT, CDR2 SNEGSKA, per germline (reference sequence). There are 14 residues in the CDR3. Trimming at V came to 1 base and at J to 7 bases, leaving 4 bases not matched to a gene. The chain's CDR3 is CSARGGGANSPLHF. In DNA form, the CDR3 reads TGCAGTGCTAGAGGAGGGGGCGCGAATTCACCCCTCCACTTT.

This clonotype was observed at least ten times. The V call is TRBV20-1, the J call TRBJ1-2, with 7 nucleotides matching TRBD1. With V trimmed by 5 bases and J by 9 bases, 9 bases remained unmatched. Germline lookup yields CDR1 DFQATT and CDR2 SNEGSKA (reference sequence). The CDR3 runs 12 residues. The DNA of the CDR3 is TGCAGTGCTGGAACAGGGGCTATAAGCTACACCTTC. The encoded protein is CSAGTGAISYTF.

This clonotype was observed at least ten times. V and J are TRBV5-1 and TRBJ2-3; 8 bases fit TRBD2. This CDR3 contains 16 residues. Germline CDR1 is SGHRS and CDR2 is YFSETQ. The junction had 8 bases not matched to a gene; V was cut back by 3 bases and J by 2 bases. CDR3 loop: CASSSLGAGDTDTQYF. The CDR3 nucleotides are TGCGCCAGCAGCTCTCTCGGAGCGGGGGACACAGATACGCAGTATTTT.

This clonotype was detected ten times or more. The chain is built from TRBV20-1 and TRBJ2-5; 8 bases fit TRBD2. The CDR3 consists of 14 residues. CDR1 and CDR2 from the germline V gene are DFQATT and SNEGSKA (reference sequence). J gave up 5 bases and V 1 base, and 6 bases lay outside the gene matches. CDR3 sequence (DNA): TGCAGTGCTAGAGCGGGGGGGCCGAGGGAGACCCAGTACTTC. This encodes CSARAGGPRETQYF.

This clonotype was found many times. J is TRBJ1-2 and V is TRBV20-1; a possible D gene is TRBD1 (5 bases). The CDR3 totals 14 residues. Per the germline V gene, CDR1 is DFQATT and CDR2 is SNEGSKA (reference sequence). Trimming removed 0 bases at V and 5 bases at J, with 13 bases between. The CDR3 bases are TGCAGTGCTAGAGACCCCCGGGACGATTATGGCTACACCTTC. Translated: CSARDPRDDYGYTF.

The CDR3 DNA is TGTGCCAGCAGTTACTCGGCAGAGGACGAGCAGTACTTC. The encoded protein is CASSYSAEDEQYF. The rearrangement links TRBV6-5 to TRBJ2-7, with D unresolved. V was clipped by 0 bases and J by 5 bases, with 8 bases between them. The CDR3 totals 13 residues. Germline loops: CDR1 MNHEY, CDR2 SVGAGI.

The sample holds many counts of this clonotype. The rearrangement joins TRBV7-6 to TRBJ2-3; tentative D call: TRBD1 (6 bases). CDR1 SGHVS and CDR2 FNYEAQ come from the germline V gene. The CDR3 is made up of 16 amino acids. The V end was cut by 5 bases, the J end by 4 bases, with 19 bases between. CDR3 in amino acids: CASSTRGGFSADTQYF. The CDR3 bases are TGTGCCAGCAGCACCCGAGGGGGTTTTAGCGCAGATACGCAGTATTTT.

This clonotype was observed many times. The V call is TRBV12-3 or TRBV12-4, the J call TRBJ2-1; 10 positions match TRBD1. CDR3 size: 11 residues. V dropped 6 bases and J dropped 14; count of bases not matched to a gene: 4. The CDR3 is CASSWGQGKFF. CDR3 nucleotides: TGTGCCAGCAGCTGGGGACAGGGGAAGTTCTTC.

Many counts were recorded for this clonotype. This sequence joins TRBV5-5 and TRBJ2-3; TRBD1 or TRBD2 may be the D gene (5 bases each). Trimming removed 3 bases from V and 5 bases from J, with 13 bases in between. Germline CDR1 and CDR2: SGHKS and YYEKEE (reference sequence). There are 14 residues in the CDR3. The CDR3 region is CASSSGEGLDTQYF. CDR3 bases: TGTGCCAGCAGCTCAGGCGAGGGGTTAGATACGCAGTATTTT.

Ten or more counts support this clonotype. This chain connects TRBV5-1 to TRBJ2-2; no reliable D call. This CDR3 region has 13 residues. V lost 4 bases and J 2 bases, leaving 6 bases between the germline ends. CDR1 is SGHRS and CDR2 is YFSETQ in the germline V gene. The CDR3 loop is CASSNGNTGELFF. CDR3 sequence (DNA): TGCGCCAGCAGCAACGGCAACACCGGGGAGCTGTTTTTT.

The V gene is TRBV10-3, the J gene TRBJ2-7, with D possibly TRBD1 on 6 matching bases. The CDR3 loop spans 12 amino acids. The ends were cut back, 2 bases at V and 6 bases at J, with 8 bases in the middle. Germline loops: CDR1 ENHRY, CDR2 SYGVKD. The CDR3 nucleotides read TGTGCCATCAGTGAGACAGGGCGCGAGCAGTACGTC. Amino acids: CAISETGREQYV.

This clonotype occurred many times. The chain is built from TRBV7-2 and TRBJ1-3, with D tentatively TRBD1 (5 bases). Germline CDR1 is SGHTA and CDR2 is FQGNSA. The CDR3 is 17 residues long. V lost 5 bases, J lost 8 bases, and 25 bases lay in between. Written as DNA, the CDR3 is TGTGCCAGCAGCAACCCTTCTCGGGCATCTCTGGGGGACACCATATATTTT. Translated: CASSNPSRASLGDTIYF.

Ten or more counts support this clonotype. The CDR3: CSAQTDAETQYF. The DNA of the CDR3 is TGCAGTGCTCAGACTGACGCGGAGACCCAGTACTTC. V gene TRBV20-1 combines with J gene TRBJ2-5; D unclear. V gave up 5 bases and J gave up 5 bases, with 12 bases separating them. Germline V gene sequence: CDR1 DFQATT, CDR2 SNEGSKA (reference sequence). CDR3 length: 12 residues.

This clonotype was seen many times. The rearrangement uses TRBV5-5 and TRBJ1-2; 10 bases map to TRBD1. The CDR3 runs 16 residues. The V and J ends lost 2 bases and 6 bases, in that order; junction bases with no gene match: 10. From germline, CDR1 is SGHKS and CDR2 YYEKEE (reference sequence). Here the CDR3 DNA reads TGTGCCAGCAGCTTCATGACAGGGGGCGCGGTCAATGGCTACACCTTC. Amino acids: CASSFMTGGAVNGYTF.

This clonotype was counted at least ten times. The DNA for the CDR3 is TGTGCCAGCAGCTTAGTAGGCGGGGACAAAAACATTCAGTACTTC. Protein product: CASSLVGGDKNIQYF. The chain carries TRBV7-2 and TRBJ2-4; D may be TRBD2 (6 bases). This CDR3 region has 15 residues. Germline V gene lookup returns CDR1 SGHTA and CDR2 FQGNSA. Deletions cut 1 base from V and 3 bases from J, with 10 bases between.

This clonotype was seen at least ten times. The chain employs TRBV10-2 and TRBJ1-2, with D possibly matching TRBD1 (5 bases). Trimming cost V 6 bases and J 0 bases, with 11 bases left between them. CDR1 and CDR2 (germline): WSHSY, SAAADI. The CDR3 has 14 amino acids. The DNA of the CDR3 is TGCGCCAGCAGCTCAGGGACTTCTAACTATGGCTACACCTTC. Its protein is CASSSGTSNYGYTF.

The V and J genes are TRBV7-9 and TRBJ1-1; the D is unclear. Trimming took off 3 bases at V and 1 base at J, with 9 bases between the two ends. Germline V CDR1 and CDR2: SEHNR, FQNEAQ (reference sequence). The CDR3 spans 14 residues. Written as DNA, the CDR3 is TGTGCCAGCAGCTTGGGAAACGAGAACACTGAAGCTTTCTTT. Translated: CASSLGNENTEAFF.

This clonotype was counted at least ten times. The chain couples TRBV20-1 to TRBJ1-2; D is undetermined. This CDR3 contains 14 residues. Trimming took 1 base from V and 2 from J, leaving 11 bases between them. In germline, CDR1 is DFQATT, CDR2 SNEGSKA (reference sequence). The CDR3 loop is CSARGVSSNYGYTF. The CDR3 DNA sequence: TGCAGTGCTAGAGGGGTCTCGTCCAACTATGGCTACACCTTC.

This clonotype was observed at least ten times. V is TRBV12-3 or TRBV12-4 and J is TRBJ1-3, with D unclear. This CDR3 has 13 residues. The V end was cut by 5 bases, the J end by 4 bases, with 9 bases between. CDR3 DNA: TGTGCCAGCAGTGATATATCAGGAAACACCATATATTTT. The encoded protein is CASSDISGNTIYF.

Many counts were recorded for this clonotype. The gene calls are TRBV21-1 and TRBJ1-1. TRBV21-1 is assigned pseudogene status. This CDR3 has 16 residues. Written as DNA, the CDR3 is TGTGCCAGCAGCAAAGGAACCCTCCCTCGGAACACTGAAGCTTTCTTT. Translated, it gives CASSKGTLPRNTEAFF.

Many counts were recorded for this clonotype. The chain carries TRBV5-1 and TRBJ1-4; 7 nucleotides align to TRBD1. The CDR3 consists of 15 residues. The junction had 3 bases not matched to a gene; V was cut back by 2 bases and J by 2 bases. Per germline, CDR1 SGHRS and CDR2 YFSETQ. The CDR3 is CASSLTGDTNEKLFF. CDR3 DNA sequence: TGCGCCAGCAGCTTAACAGGGGACACTAATGAAAAACTGTTTTTT. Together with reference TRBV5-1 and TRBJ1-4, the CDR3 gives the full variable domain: KAGVTQTPRYLIKTRGQQVTLSCSPISGHRSVSWYQQTPGQGLQFLFEYFSETQRNKGNFPGRFSGRQFSNSRSEMNVSTLELGDSALYLCASSLTGDTNEKLFFGSGTQLSVL.